This T cell receptor (beta chain) appears in the sequencing data of a study of T cell repertoires in cytomegalovirus infection. Study as a whole: Public signatures in TCR beta pointed to CMV infection and matching HLA type. Study observations and caveats: Adding up the frequency of public TCR beta families identified people who carried CMV plus the relevant HLA. Ex vivo, HLA-C-restricted CMV-specific TCR beta clonotypes prevailed over the rest of the response.

Trimming removed 8 bases from V and 5 bases from J; junction bases left unmatched: 17. The V gene's germline CDR1 is SGHTA and CDR2 FQGNSA. There are 16 residues in the CDR3. This clonotype was detected many times. Antigen unknown. TCRdb re-derived calls from the reads in MiXCR, one entry per CDR3 protein. Of some 560,000 distinct CDR3 sequences listed, approximately 40% are singletons. The sequence derives from a human donor in good health (CMV status not recorded). Some clones in this sample may be carry-over from other donors' samples. Sequenced here: cultured PBMCs, sampled from culture after CMV antigen stimulation. This sequence joins TRBV7-2 and TRBJ2-5; 7 bases are shared with TRBD2. The chain's CDR3 is CASLRGLGLVQETQYF. The CDR3 DNA follows: TGTGCCAGCTTACGAGGACTAGGATTGGTCCAGGAGACCCAGTACTTC.